Given below is one TCR beta chain in context. Its matching antigen is unknown. Among all donors, each was a healthy Caucasian. Via MiXCR, TCRdb re-called the 5' RACE reads, giving one row per CDR3 protein. The data contain 1.5 million or so distinct CDR3 sequences, less than 40% of them singletons. These data are taken from a study of identical twins. The ends were cut back, 5 bases at V and 4 bases at J, with 17 bases in the middle. Germline V gene data show CDR1 as MNHEY and CDR2 as SVGAGI. CDR3 length equals 15 residues. Study-wide points: Researchers reported excess low generation probability among twin-shared out-of-frame alpha sequences.

V gene TRBV6-5 combines with J gene TRBJ1-2; D unresolved. This receptor was identified in a newborn girl in good health. Sequencing was carried out using cord blood. DNA for the CDR3: TGTGCCAGCAGTCTCATACCTTCGGCCCTCTATGGCTACACCTTC. Its translation: CASSLIPSALYGYTF.